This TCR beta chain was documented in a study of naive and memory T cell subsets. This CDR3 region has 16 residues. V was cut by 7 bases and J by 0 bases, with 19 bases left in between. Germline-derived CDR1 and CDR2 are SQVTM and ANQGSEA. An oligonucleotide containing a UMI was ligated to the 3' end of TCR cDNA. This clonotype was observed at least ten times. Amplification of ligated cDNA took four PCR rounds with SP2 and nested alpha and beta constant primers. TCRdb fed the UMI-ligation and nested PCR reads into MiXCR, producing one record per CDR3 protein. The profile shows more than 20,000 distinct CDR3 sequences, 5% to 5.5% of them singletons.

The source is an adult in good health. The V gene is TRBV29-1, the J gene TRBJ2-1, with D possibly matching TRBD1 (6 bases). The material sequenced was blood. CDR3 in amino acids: CSARSRTAGSYNEQFF. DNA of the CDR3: TGCAGCGCGAGATCTAGGACAGCCGGCTCCTACAATGAGCAGTTCTTC.